This T cell receptor beta chain is from a study of T cells in Graves' hyperthyroidism and ophthalmopathy. Amplified TCR beta CDR3 regions derived from RNA transcripts. The HTBI primer set served for first-round RT-PCR of the TCR CDR3. TCRdb recomputed calls from the multiplex PCR reads with MiXCR, one row per CDR3 protein. The sample contains around 450,000 distinct CDR3 sequences, around 16% of which appear only once. The CDR3 consists of 14 residues. CDR1 SNHLY and CDR2 FYNNEI come from the germline V gene. Trimming took off 10 bases at V and 6 bases at J, with 16 bases between the two ends. These patients, aged 18 to 65, had recently diagnosed hyperthyroidism lasting under 2 months.

The chain joins TRBV2 to TRBJ1-6; D unclear. The clonotype was recovered from a woman under 30 with Graves' hyperthyroidism. The sequenced material came from blood. The CDR3 loop reads CATRGETLNSPLHF. CDR3 DNA: TGTGCCACCCGCGGCGAGACCCTTAATTCACCCCTCCACTTT.